One T cell receptor (beta chain) is described in this entry. As originally analysed: Reference gene primers were amplified, and this amplification served to estimate nucleated cell counts. The protocol was immunoSEQ multiplex PCR, while the TCRdb copy is restricted to in-frame clones and leaves out a portion. The V and J calls and the clone size are those of that table, but D and trimming were determined from the DNA. The sample carries more than 200,000 clones, around 88% recorded once. The data were obtained in a study of blood T cell repertoires in COVID-19. Study overall: The United States, Italy and Spain provided the acute and convalescent COVID-19 samples. The cDNA or gDNA used as material had been derived from T cells, B-cell-depleted T cells, or PBMCs.

Seattle-derived patients entered the study during active infection and were followed longitudinally. V shed 7 bases and J shed 2 bases, with 8 bases lying between them. Per the germline V gene, CDR1 is WNHNN and CDR2 is SYGVQD (reference sequence). The CDR3 is made up of 12 amino acids. The clonotype was recovered from a young woman with COVID-19, enrolled during active disease. The chain combines TRBV10-1 with TRBJ1-1; D gene uncertain. The specimen sequenced was peripheral blood. In DNA form, the CDR3 reads TGCGCCAGCAAAGGAGTTAACACTGAAGCTTTCTTT. Translating it yields CASKGVNTEAFF.